These T cell receptor beta chains were read from a single sample in a study of blood T cell repertoires in COVID-19. The protocol was immunoSEQ multiplex PCR, while the TCRdb copy is restricted to in-frame clones and leaves out a portion. The sample lists about 150,000 clones, 84% seen once, with around an eighth in the top ten. Source material: peripheral blood. All receptors derive from a man between 18 and 35 years old with active or convalescent COVID-19. The conserved cysteine and the conserved F or W are not part of the CDR3 here.

v_gene,j_gene,len,CDR3aa
TRBV6-5,TRBJ1-1,12,ASSGTMRNTEAF
TRBV5-4,TRBJ2-1,13,ASSLWQETYNEQF
TRBV3-1/TRBV3-2,TRBJ2-3,15,ASSQATRTRITDTQY
TRBV10-1,TRBJ1-6,12,ASSEDRGYSPLH
TRBV5-4,TRBJ2-2,15,ASNSGLAGRGHGELF
TRBV30,TRBJ2-1,10,AWSVKRGSSV
TRBV19,TRBJ2-5,12,ASSMGLGGETQY
TRBV6-2/TRBV6-3,TRBJ2-1,15,ASSYLVGSEAYNEQF
TRBV19,TRBJ1-1,13,ASSSPKGSNTEAF
TRBV11-2,TRBJ2-1,13,ASSRTGSSYNEQF
TRBV6-5,TRBJ2-1,13,ASKDRERKSDEQF
TRBV5-6,TRBJ1-1,12,ASSFDWSNTEAF
TRBV6-1,TRBJ1-5,13,ASSDMGGSNQPQH
TRBV7-7,TRBJ1-3,17,ASSPLTPTGDPSGNTIY
TRBV18,TRBJ1-1,12,ASSRDTGGTEAF
TRBV28,TRBJ1-3,14,ASSPAVGHWGNTIY
TRBV24-1,TRBJ2-1,16,ATSGRERDRRFYNEQF
TRBV12-3/TRBV12-4,TRBJ2-5,11,ASRGGGGETQY
TRBV21-1,TRBJ1-2,11,ANRRGADYGYT
TRBV7-8,TRBJ2-7,13,ASTPGSGRYGEQY
TRBV5-4,TRBJ1-3,13,ASSPDRAAGNTIY
TRBV3-1/TRBV3-2,TRBJ1-2,12,ASSQDSRRKGYT
TRBV2,TRBJ1-1,13,ASSATGGGNTEAF
TRBV5-5,TRBJ1-2,13,ASSRGGTTNYGYT
TRBV5-4,TRBJ2-3,13,ASSSRTGRTDTQY
TRBV6-6,TRBJ1-5,13,ASSSSGTGVQPQH
TRBV7-2,TRBJ2-1,15,ASSLSAGEGLRNEQF
TRBV7-8,TRBJ2-1,15,ASSLVGGSSSYNEQF
TRBV5-1,TRBJ1-6,14,ASSLNLGQANSPLH
TRBV28,TRBJ2-2,11,AGGTANTGELF